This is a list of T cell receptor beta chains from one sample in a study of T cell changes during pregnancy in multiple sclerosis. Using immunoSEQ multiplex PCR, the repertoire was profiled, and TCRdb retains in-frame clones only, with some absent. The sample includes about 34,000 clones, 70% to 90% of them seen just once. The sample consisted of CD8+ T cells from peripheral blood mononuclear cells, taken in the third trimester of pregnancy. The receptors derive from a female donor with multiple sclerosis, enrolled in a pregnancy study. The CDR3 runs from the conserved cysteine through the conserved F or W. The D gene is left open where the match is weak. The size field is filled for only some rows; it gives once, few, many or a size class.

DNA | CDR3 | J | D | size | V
TGTGCCTGGGGCGGGATGAACACTGAAGCTTTCTTT | CAWGGMNTEAFF | TRBJ1-1 | . | few | TRBV30
TGCGCCAGCAGCCCACCAGGGGGCTACGAGCAGTACTTC | CASSPPGGYEQYF | TRBJ2-7 | TRBD1 | . | TRBV5-1
TGTGCCAGCAGCGCTAGCGGCACAGATACGCAGTATTTT | CASSASGTDTQYF | TRBJ2-3 | . | . | TRBV9
TGTGCCAGCAGTCCCAGGGGCGAGACCCAGTACTTC | CASSPRGETQYF | TRBJ2-5 | . | . | TRBV6-5
TGTGCCAGCAGCTTTCCTGCCTCCCCGGGACTAGCTGACAATGAGCAGTTCTTC | CASSFPASPGLADNEQFF | TRBJ2-1 | TRBD2 | . | TRBV7-2
TGCGCCAGCAGCCAAGGCCACAGGGTCGGAGAGCAGTACTTC | CASSQGHRVGEQYF | TRBJ2-7 | . | once | TRBV4-3
TGCGCCAGCAGCCAAGATTCGGGGACTAGCGTCAACGAGCAGTACTTC | CASSQDSGTSVNEQYF | TRBJ2-7 | TRBD2 | once | TRBV4-3
TGTGCCAGTAGTATTTGGCTAGCGGGGCAGGAGACCCAGTACTTC | CASSIWLAGQETQYF | TRBJ2-5 | TRBD2 | . | TRBV19
TGTGCCAGCAGCGGGACAGATTCAACTAATGAAAAACTGTTTTTT | CASSGTDSTNEKLFF | TRBJ1-4 | TRBD1 | . | TRBV7-9
TGTGCCAGCAGCTTAGGGGCAGGGGAGGGAAAACTGTTTTTT | CASSLGAGEGKLFF | TRBJ1-4 | . | . | TRBV7-6
TGTGCCAGCAGCTTAGCTGTTCATGACTCGGACTATGGCTACACCTTC | CASSLAVHDSDYGYTF | TRBJ1-2 | . | . | TRBV7-9
TGTGCCAGCAACGCACAGGGGGCATACACCGGGGAGCTGTTTTTT | CASNAQGAYTGELFF | TRBJ2-2 | TRBD1 | . | TRBV2
TGTGCCAGCAGTGATGGACATCCCGGCAATCAGCCCCAGCATTTT | CASSDGHPGNQPQHF | TRBJ1-5 | . | . | TRBV6-1
TGTGCCTTGGCCCTCAGGGGTTCAGGTGGGTGGTATAGCAATCAGCCCCAGCATTTT | CALALRGSGGWYSNQPQHF | TRBJ1-5 | . | . | TRBV30
TGTGCCAGCAGCTCGGGACTAGCATCCACTGATACGCAGTATTTT | CASSSGLASTDTQYF | TRBJ2-3 | TRBD2 | . | TRBV27
TGTGCCAGCAGTGACTCTAGCGGGGGGGCCCCAGATACGCAGTATTTT | CASSDSSGGAPDTQYF | TRBJ2-3 | TRBD2 | . | TRBV6-4
TGTGCCTGGGCAGGGGGCGAAAGTAACACTGAAGCTTTCTTT | CAWAGGESNTEAFF | TRBJ1-1 | TRBD1 | once | TRBV30
TGTGCCAGCAGCAAAGCGCGGTGCAGCCAAGTCACAGATACGCAGTATTTT | CASSKARCSQVTDTQYF | TRBJ2-3 | . | . | TRBV21-1
TGTGCCAGCAGCTTAGCACGGAGGTCCGATCAGCCCCAGCATTTT | CASSLARRSDQPQHF | TRBJ1-5 | . | . | TRBV7-8
TGTGCCAGCAGCTTGACCTTCGAGGAACCCAAAGACACCTTC | CASSLTFEEPKDTF | TRBJ1-2 | . | . | TRBV5-6
TGCGCCAGCAGCCAGGTTCAGGGGGAGGTCCAAGAGACCCAGTACTTC | CASSQVQGEVQETQYF | TRBJ2-5 | . | . | TRBV4-1
TGTGCCAGCAGTGAAGTTGCGACAGGGTCCTACGAGCAGTACTTC | CASSEVATGSYEQYF | TRBJ2-7 | TRBD1 | . | TRBV6-1
TGTGCCAGCAGCTGGGATCTACGGGGGACCACTGAAGCTTTCTTT | CASSWDLRGTTEAFF | TRBJ1-1 | . | . | TRBV7-2
TGTGCCAGCAGCGTCGACAGGAACTATGGCTACACCTTC | CASSVDRNYGYTF | TRBJ1-2 | . | . | TRBV5-6
TGTGCCAGTAGTATGGAGGGGGGGCGATCCTACAATGAGCAGTTCTTC | CASSMEGGRSYNEQFF | TRBJ2-1 | . | . | TRBV19
TGTGCCAGCAGCTTTCCTAGCGGGGAAGAGACCCAGTACTTC | CASSFPSGEETQYF | TRBJ2-5 | TRBD2 | . | TRBV7-9
TGTGCCTGGAGTGCAGGGCCCGGGCCTGGGGCCAACGTCCTGACTTTC | CAWSAGPGPGANVLTF | TRBJ2-6 | . | . | TRBV30
TGTGCCAGCAGCTTGGGTGTTGGGGCTCTTTACTATGGCTACACCTTC | CASSLGVGALYYGYTF | TRBJ1-2 | . | . | TRBV7-2
TGTGCCAGCAGCCCTAGCCGGGACAGGGGCACCGGGGAGCTGTTTTTT | CASSPSRDRGTGELFF | TRBJ2-2 | TRBD1 | . | TRBV7-9
TGTGCCAGCAGCCCGACAGGGCTCGGAAACACCATATATTTT | CASSPTGLGNTIYF | TRBJ1-3 | TRBD1 | medium-sized | TRBV7-2